This TCR beta chain was observed in a study of control samples from healthy donors and cancer patients. Method: immunoSEQ multiplex PCR; TCRdb's copy keeps in-frame clones and lacks some. The sample lists about 160,000 clones, over 90% occurring once. The CDR3 sequence is 19 residues long. J lost 8 bases, V lost 11 bases, and 29 bases had no gene match. Germline CDR1 is LNHDA and CDR2 is SQIVND (reference sequence). The receptor comes from a woman aged 25-40 years in good health. The chain employs TRBV19 and TRBJ2-1; 8 positions match TRBD2. What was sequenced was blood. This chain's CDR3 is CASGKGVFEAGANWDEQFF. In DNA, the CDR3 is TGTGCCTCCGGAAAGGGGGTATTCGAAGCGGGGGCCAACTGGGATGAGCAGTTCTTC.